The 12 T cell receptor beta chains below were found in one sample sequenced in a study of T cells in Graves' hyperthyroidism and ophthalmopathy. Amplified TCR beta CDR3 regions derived from RNA transcripts. The study used the HTBI primer set for a first-round RT-PCR of the TCR CDR3. TCRdb re-called the multiplex PCR reads through MiXCR, storing one row per CDR3 protein. The profile shows about 540,000 distinct CDR3 sequences, about half of them singletons. Sequenced input: peripheral blood or thyroid tissue (not recorded which). Source of these receptors: a woman aged 18-30 years with Graves' hyperthyroidism.

This clonotype appeared a few times. This rearrangement joins TRBV5-1 to TRBJ2-5, with unresolved D. This CDR3 is 14 amino acids long. Germline V gene lookup returns CDR1 SGHRS and CDR2 YFSETQ. Trimming left V 2 bases short and J 5 bases short, with 13 bases between. CDR3 amino acids: CASSLGSPEETQYF. The CDR3 DNA is TGCGCCAGCAGCTTAGGGTCCCCCGAGGAGACCCAGTACTTC.

Points on this clonotype: Germline and junction disagree at one end, which may indicate a read error. The chain has TRBV5-8 and TRBJ2-6; the D is unclear. This CDR3 is built from 16 residues. Germline V lookup: CDR1 SGHTS, CDR2 YDEGEE. CDR3 loop: CASSPGPNSGANVLTF. Written as DNA, the CDR3 is TGCGCCAGCAGCCCGGGCCCTAACTCTGGGGCCAACGTCCTGACTTTC.

This clonotype was recorded many times. This rearrangement joins TRBV24-1 to TRBJ2-5; 9 nucleotides agree with TRBD2. Germline loops: CDR1 KGHDR, CDR2 SFDVKD. The V segment lost 4 bases and the J segment 5 bases; nucleotides outside the gene matches: 10. The CDR3 sequence is 16 residues long. The CDR3 region has the DNA TGTGCCACCAGTGACCCATTAGCGGGAGTGATGGAGACCCAGTACTTC. It yields the protein CATSDPLAGVMETQYF.

This clonotype occurred many times. The CDR3 loop reads CASSEFHRMREELFF. In nucleotides, the CDR3 is TGCGCCAGCAGTGAGTTTCACAGGATGCGCGAGGAACTGTTTTTT. The chain is built from TRBV10-2 and TRBJ1-4; D possibly corresponds to TRBD1 (5 bases). The CDR3 runs to 15 residues. V dropped 1 base and J dropped 12 bases, with 18 bases sitting between them. The V gene's germline CDR1 is WSHSY and CDR2 SAAADI.

CDR3 DNA sequence: TGCAGTGCTAGGCTGAAGGGGGGAAACACCATATATTTT. Translation: CSARLKGGNTIYF. The chain employs TRBV20-1 and TRBJ1-3, with a tentative D call TRBD1 (5 bases). Germline lookup yields CDR1 DFQATT and CDR2 SNEGSKA (reference sequence). Trimming cost V 3 bases and J 4 bases, with 10 bases left between them. CDR3 length equals 13 residues.

This chain uses TRBV7-9 with TRBJ1-4; TRBD1 might be the D (5 bases). V lost 2 bases to trimming and J lost 3 bases, with 7 bases between them. The CDR3 has 14 residues. Germline V lookup: CDR1 SEHNR, CDR2 FQNEAQ (reference sequence). The CDR3 DNA sequence: TGTGCCAGCAGCTTATTGGGGGCTAATGAAAAACTGTTTTTT. Protein product: CASSLLGANEKLFF.

The chain carries TRBV20-1 and TRBJ1-1; no clear D gene. The germline gives CDR1 DFQATT, CDR2 SNEGSKA (reference sequence). Trimming took off 3 bases at V and 6 bases at J, with 8 bases between the two ends. The CDR3 extends over 11 amino acids. The CDR3 DNA follows: TGCAGTGCTAGCGATTTGGCTGAAGCTTTCTTT. Its protein is CSASDLAEAFF.

In this sample, this clonotype turned up once. An end of the junction differs from the germline gene, which may be a read error. The chain uses TRBV2 and TRBJ2-5; D may be TRBD1 (6 bases). Germline V lookup: CDR1 SNHLY, CDR2 FYNNEI. The CDR3 is 15 amino acids. The CDR3 DNA reads as TGTGCCACCAGTCCAGGGGTGGGCAGGAAAGAGACCCAGTACTTC. Translating gives CATSPGVGRKETQYF.

This clonotype was observed once. As DNA, the CDR3 is TGTGCCACCAGCAGAGATCCAGGAAATGGCTACACCTTC. This sequence encodes CATSRDPGNGYTF. V is TRBV15 and J is TRBJ1-2; D unclear. Germline V CDR1 and CDR2: LNHNV, YYDKDF (reference sequence). V was pared by 0 bases and J by 6 bases, with 8 bases between. This CDR3 has 13 residues.

This clonotype occurred a few times. The chain is built from TRBV29-1 and TRBJ1-1; D uncertain. The CDR3 consists of 13 residues. Between the trimmed V and J ends, which lost 2 bases and 4 bases, there was a span of 11 bases. From germline, CDR1 is SQVTM and CDR2 ANQGSEA. CDR3 DNA: TGCAGCGTTGAAAGAGGGCTGGGCACTGAAGCTTTCTTT. The encoded protein is CSVERGLGTEAFF.

This clonotype has more than one count but fewer than ten. The rearrangement links TRBV2 to TRBJ1-1; D remains ambiguous. This CDR3 contains 13 residues. V was cut by 6 bases and J by 5 bases, with 13 bases left in between. Germline loops: CDR1 SNHLY, CDR2 FYNNEI. The CDR3 DNA is TGTGCCAGCAGGAGTGGTGGAGGGACTGAAGCTTTCTTT. Translation: CASRSGGGTEAFF.

The sample holds a few counts of this clonotype. The rearrangement joins TRBV2 to TRBJ2-7; 10 bases agree with TRBD2. CDR1 and CDR2 from the germline V gene are SNHLY and FYNNEI. The CDR3 is made up of 15 amino acids. Trimming cost V 6 bases and J 3 bases; bases outside gene matches: 8. The CDR3 region is CASRQLAGKIYEQYF. CDR3 DNA sequence: TGTGCCAGCAGGCAACTAGCGGGAAAAATCTACGAGCAGTACTTC. Filled out from reference TRBV2 and TRBJ2-7, the complete variable domain reads EPEVTQTPSHQVTQMGQEVILRCVPISNHLYFYWYRQILGQKVEFLVSFYNNEISEKSEIFDDQFSVERPDGSNFTLKIRSTKLEDSAMYFCASRQLAGKIYEQYFGPGTRLTVT.